This T cell receptor beta chain was identified during a study of blood T cell repertoires in COVID-19. At the level of the study: The samples span acute and convalescent COVID-19 from the United States, Italy and Spain. From T cells, B-cell-depleted T cells, or PBMCs came the material, which was cDNA or gDNA.

This CDR3 has 14 amino acids. CDR1 is LNHDA and CDR2 is SQIVND in the germline V gene (reference sequence). Trimming removed 0 bases at V and 3 bases at J, with 7 bases between. How the authors handled the data: Amplifying reference gene primers gave estimates of nucleated cell counts. Profiled with immunoSEQ multiplex PCR; TCRdb holds only in-frame clones, not every one. The DNA was the basis for D and trimming; V, J and clone size are from that table. The sample lists some 190,000 clones; about four fifths were seen once. The specimen was peripheral blood. The rearrangement uses TRBV19 and TRBJ2-3; no firm D call. The TCR sequence derives from a man between 60 and 75 years old with acute or convalescent COVID-19. CDR3 DNA: TGTGCCAGTAGTATAGATGGTAGTACAGATACGCAGTATTTT. This encodes CASSIDGSTDTQYF.